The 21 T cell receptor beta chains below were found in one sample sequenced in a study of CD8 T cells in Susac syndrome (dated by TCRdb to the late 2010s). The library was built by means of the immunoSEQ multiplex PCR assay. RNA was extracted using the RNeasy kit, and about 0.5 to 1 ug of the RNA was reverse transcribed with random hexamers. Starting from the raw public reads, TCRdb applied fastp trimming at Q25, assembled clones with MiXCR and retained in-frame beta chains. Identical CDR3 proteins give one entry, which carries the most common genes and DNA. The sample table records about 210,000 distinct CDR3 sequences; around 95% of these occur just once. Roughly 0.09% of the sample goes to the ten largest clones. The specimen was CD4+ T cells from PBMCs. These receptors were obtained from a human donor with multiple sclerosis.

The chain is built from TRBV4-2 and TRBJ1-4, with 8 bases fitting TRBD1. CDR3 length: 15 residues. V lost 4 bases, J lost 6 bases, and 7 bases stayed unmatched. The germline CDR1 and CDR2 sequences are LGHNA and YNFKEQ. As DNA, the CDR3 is TGTGCCAGCAGCCGAAAGACAGGGGCCGATGAAAAACTGTTTTTT. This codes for CASSRKTGADEKLFF.

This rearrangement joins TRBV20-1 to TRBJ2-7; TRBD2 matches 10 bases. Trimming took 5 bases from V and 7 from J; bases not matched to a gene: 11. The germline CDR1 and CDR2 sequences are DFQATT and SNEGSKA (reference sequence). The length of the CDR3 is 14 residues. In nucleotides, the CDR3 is TGCAGTGCTCAGCCACTAGCGGGATCGTGGGAGCAGTACTTC. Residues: CSAQPLAGSWEQYF.

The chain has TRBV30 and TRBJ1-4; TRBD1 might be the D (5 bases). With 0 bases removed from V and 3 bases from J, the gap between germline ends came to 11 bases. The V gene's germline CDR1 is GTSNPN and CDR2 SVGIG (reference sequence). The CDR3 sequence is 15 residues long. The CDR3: CAWSVGVSANEKLFF. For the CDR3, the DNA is TGTGCCTGGAGTGTAGGGGTTTCCGCTAATGAAAAACTGTTTTTT.

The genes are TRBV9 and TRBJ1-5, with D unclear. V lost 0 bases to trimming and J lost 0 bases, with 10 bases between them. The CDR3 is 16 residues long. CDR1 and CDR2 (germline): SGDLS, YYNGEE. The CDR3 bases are TGTGCCAGCAGCGTAGTTTTGTGGGGTAGCAATCAGCCCCAGCATTTT. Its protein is CASSVVLWGSNQPQHF.

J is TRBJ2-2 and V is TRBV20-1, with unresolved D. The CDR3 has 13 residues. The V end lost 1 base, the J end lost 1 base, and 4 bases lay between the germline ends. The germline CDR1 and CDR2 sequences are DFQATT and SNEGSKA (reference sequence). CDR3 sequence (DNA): TGCAGTGCTAGAGTCAAGAACACCGGGGAGCTGTTTTTT. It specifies CSARVKNTGELFF.

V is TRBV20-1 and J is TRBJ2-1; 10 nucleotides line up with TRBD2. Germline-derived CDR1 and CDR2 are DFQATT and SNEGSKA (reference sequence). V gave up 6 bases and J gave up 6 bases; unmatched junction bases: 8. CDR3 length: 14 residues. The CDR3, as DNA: TGCAGTGCAACGACTAGCGGGTCGGCCAATGAGCAGTTCTTC. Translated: CSATTSGSANEQFF.

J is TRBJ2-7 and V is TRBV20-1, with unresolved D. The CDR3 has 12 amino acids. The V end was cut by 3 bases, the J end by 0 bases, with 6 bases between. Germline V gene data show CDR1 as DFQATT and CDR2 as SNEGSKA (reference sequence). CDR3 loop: CSARFFSYEQYF. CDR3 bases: TGCAGTGCTAGGTTTTTCTCCTACGAGCAGTACTTC.

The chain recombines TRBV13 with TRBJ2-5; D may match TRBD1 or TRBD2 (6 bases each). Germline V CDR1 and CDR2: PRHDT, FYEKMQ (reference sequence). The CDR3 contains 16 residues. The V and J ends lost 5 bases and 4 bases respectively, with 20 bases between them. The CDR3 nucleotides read TGTGCCAGCAGCCGAAACACGGGGGCCCGAGTAGAGACCCAGTACTTC. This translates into CASSRNTGARVETQYF.

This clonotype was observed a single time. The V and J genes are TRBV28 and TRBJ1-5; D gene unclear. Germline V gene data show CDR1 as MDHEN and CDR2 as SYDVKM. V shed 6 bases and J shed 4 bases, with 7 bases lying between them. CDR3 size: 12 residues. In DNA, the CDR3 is TGTGCCAGCAGCCCCAGGAATCAGCCCCAGCATTTT. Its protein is CASSPRNQPQHF.

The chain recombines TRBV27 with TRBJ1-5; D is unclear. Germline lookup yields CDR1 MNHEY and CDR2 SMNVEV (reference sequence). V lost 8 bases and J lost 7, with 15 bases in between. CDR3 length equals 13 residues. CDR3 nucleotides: TGTGCCAGCGGTCTAAGGCCTGGGCAGCCCCAGCATTTT. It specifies CASGLRPGQPQHF.

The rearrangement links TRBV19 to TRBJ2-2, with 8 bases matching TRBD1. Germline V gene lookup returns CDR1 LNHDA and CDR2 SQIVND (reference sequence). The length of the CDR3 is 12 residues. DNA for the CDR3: TGTGCGACAGGGGAGCACACCGGGGAGCTGTTTTTT. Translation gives CATGEHTGELFF. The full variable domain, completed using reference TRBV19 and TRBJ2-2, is DGGITQSPKYLFRKEGQNVTLSCEQNLNHDAMYWYRQDPGQGLRLIYYSQIVNDFQKGDIAEGYSVSREKKESFPLTVTSAQKNPTAFYLCATGEHTGELFFGEGSRLTVL.

The DNA of the CDR3 is TGTGCCAGCAGCCGACGCGGGAGCTCTGGAAACACCATATATTTT. It codes for CASSRRGSSGNTIYF. V is TRBV3-1 and J is TRBJ1-3; D remains unclear. Germline CDR1 reads LGHDT; CDR2 reads YNNKEL (reference sequence). The CDR3 totals 15 residues. V gave up 4 bases and J gave up 0 bases, with 10 bases separating them.

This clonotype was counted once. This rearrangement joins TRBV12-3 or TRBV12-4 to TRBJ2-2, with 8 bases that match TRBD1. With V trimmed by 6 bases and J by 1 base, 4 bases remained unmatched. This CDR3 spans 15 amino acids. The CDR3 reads CASRPDRGNTGELFF. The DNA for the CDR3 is TGTGCCAGCAGACCCGACAGGGGGAACACCGGGGAGCTGTTTTTT.

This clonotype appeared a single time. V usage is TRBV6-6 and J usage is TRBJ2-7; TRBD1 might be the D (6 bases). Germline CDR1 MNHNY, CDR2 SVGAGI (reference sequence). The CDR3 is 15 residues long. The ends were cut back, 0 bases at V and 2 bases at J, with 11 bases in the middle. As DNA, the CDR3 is TGTGCCAGCAGTTACTCGAACAGGGTTCCCTACGAGCAGTACTTC. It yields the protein CASSYSNRVPYEQYF.

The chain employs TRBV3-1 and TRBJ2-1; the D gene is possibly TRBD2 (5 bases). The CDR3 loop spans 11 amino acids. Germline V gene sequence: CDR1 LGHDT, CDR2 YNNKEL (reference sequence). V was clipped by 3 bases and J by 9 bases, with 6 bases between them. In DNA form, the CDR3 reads TGTGCCAGCAGCCATGGAGGTGAGCAGTTCTTC. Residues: CASSHGGEQFF.

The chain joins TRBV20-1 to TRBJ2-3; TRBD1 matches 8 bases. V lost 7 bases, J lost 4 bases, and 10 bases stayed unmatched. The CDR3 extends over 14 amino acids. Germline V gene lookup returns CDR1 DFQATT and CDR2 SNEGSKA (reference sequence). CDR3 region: CSGIGRGQADTQYF. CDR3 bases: TGCAGTGGTATAGGCAGGGGGCAGGCAGATACGCAGTATTTT.

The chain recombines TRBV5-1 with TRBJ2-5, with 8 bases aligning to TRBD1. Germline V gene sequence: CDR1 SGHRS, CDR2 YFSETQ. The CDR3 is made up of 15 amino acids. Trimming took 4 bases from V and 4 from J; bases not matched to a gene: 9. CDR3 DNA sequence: TGCGCCAGCAGCCGGTCAGGGGGCTCGGGAGAGACCCAGTACTTC. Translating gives CASSRSGGSGETQYF.

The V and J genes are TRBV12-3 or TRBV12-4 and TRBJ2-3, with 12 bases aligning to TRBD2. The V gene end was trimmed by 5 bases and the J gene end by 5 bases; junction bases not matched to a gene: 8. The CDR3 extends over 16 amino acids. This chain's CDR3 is CASSQPGLAGIDTQYF. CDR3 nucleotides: TGTGCCAGCAGTCAGCCCGGACTAGCGGGGATAGATACGCAGTATTTT.

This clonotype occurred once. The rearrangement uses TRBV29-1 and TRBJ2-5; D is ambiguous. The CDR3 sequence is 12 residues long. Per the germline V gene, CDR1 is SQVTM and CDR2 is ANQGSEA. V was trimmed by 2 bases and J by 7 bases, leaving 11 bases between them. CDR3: CSVEYPSGTQYF. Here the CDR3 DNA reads TGCAGCGTTGAATATCCCAGTGGGACCCAGTACTTC.

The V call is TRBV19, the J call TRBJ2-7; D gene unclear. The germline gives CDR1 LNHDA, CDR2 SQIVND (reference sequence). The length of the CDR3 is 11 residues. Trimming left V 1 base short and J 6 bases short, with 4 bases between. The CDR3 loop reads CASSIGPEQYF. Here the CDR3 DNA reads TGTGCCAGTAGTATAGGTCCCGAGCAGTACTTC.

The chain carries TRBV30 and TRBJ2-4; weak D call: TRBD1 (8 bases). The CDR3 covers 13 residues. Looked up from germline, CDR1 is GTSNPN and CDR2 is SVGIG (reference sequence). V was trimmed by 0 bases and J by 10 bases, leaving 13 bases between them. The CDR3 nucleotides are TGTGCCTGGAGTGTAGGACAGGGAGGGATTCAGTACTTC. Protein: CAWSVGQGGIQYF.